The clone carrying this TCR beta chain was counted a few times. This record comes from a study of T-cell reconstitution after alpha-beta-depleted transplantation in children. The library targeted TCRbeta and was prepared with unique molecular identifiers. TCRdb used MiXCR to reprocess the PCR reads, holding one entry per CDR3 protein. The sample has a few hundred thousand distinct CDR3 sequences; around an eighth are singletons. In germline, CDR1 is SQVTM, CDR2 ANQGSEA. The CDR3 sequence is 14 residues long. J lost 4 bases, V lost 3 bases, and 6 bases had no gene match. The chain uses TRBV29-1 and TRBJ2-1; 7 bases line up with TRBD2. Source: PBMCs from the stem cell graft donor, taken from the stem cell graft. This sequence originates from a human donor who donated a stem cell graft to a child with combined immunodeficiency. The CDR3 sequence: CSVEFAGVYNEQFF. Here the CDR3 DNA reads TGCAGCGTTGAGTTTGCGGGAGTGTACAATGAGCAGTTCTTC.